Listed below are T cell receptor beta chains from one sample, sequenced in a study of beta chain features in type 1 diabetes. Using immunoSEQ multiplex PCR, the repertoire was profiled, and TCRdb retains in-frame clones only, with some absent. This sample carries under 300,000 clones, about a fifth of them seen once, and the ten largest clones take 0.028%. The specimen was naive CD4+ T cells from blood. The origin of the receptors is a woman aged 40-49 years with type 1 diabetes. The CDR3 runs from the conserved cysteine through the conserved F or W. A D gene is named only where the DNA matches it firmly. The size entry is marked missing in some rows and otherwise reads once, few, many or a size class.

CDR3 protein	CDR3 DNA	V gene	D gene	J gene	clone size
CASSLDRGVAFF	TGTGCCAGCAGCTTGGACAGGGGGGTAGCTTTCTTT	TRBV5-4	TRBD1	TRBJ1-1	few
CASSSRDSINYGYTF	TGTGCCAGCAGCTCCAGGGACAGTATTAACTATGGCTACACCTTC	TRBV13	TRBD1	TRBJ1-2	few
CATSRVTSGYTDTQYF	TGTGCCACCAGCAGGGTGACTAGCGGCTACACAGATACGCAGTATTTT	TRBV15	TRBD2	TRBJ2-3	few
CASLEPGNTIYF	TGCGCGTCACTAGAGCCTGGAAACACCATATATTTT	TRBV29-1	-	TRBJ1-3	-
CAWSQAGYNEQFF	TGTGCCTGGAGTCAGGCAGGCTACAATGAGCAGTTCTTC	TRBV30	-	TRBJ2-1	-
CASSPQDYEQYF	TGTGCCAGCTCACCCCAGGACTACGAGCAGTACTTC	TRBV18	-	TRBJ2-7	few
CSVEITSADTQYF	TGCAGCGTTGAAATAACTAGCGCAGATACGCAGTATTTT	TRBV29-1	TRBD2	TRBJ2-3	-
CASSLRVLTSVAGANVLTF	TGTGCCAGCAGCTTAAGGGTTTTGACTAGCGTGGCGGGGGCCAACGTCCTGACTTTC	TRBV7-2	TRBD2	TRBJ2-6	few
CASSFQGAYEQYF	TGCGCCAGCAGCTTCCAGGGCGCCTACGAGCAGTACTTC	TRBV5-1	-	TRBJ2-7	-
CATSRDAPGLAGEEQFF	TGTGCCACCAGCAGAGATGCCCCGGGACTAGCGGGCGAAGAGCAGTTCTTC	TRBV15	TRBD2	TRBJ2-1	-
CASSSLLAGLLNEQFF	TGTGCCAGCAGCAGCTTACTAGCGGGGCTCCTTAATGAGCAGTTCTTC	TRBV7-9	TRBD2	TRBJ2-1	few
CATSRRTGFGTEAFF	TGTGCCACCAGCAGACGGACAGGATTCGGCACTGAAGCTTTCTTT	TRBV15	TRBD1	TRBJ1-1	-
CASSLGAGGPWTDTQYF	TGTGCCAGCAGCTTAGGAGCGGGGGGGCCGTGGACAGATACGCAGTATTTT	TRBV7-2	TRBD2	TRBJ2-3	-
CSLGTSTDSYNEQFF	TGCAGCCTTGGCACGAGCACCGACTCCTACAATGAGCAGTTCTTC	TRBV29-1	-	TRBJ2-1	once
CASSFDTGDTGELFF	TGTGCCAGCAGCTTTGATACAGGGGACACCGGGGAGCTGTTTTTT	TRBV5-4	TRBD1	TRBJ2-2	-
CVCNRGYEQYF	TGTGTGTGTAATCGGGGCTACGAGCAGTACTTC	TRBV28	-	TRBJ2-7	-
CASSPRTSGNTDTQYF	TGCGCCAGCAGCCCGAGGACTAGCGGGAACACAGATACGCAGTATTTT	TRBV4-3	TRBD2	TRBJ2-3	few